This TCR beta chain was captured in a study of T cell repertoires in cytomegalovirus infection. MiXCR was run by TCRdb on the reads, yielding one entry per CDR3 protein. The data contain just under 550,000 distinct CDR3 sequences, around 27% of them seen just once; the ten biggest clones take up 13%. In this sample, this clonotype turned up many times. The CDR3 is 14 residues long. Trimming removed 1 base from V and 5 bases from J, with 12 bases in between. Germline V gene sequence: CDR1 SGHTA, CDR2 FQGNSA. Sequenced input: PBMCs. The source is a human donor in good health (CMV status not recorded). Some clones in this sample may be carry-over from other donors' samples. The chain carries TRBV7-2 and TRBJ2-7; D is uncertain. CDR3 in DNA: TGTGCCAGCAGCTTAGGCCTTGCAGTCGACGAGCAGTACTTC. Translating gives CASSLGLAVDEQYF.